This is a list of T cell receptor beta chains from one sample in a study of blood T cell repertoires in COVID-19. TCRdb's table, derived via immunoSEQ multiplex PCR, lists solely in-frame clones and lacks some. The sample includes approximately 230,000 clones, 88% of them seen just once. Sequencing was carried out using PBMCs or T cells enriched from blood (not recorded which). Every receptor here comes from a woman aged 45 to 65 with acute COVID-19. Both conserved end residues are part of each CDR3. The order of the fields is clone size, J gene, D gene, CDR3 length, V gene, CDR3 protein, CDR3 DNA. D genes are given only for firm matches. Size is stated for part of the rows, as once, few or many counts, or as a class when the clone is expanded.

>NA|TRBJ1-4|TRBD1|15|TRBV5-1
CASSLGTGYGEKLFF
TGCGCCAGCAGCTTAGGGACAGGTTATGGTGAAAAACTGTTTTTT
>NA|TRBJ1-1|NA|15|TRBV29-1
CSVFPNSDRNTEAFF
TGCAGCGTTTTTCCCAATTCAGACAGGAACACTGAAGCTTTCTTT
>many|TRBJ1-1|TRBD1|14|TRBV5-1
CASSRTGQDTEAFF
TGCGCCAGCAGCCGGACAGGACAAGACACTGAAGCTTTCTTT
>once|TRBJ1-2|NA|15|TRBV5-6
CASKMLREGNYGYTF
TGTGCCAGCAAAATGCTAAGGGAGGGGAACTATGGCTACACCTTC
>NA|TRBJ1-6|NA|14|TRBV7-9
CASSLGTTNSPLHF
TGTGCCAGCAGCTTAGGGACAACTAATTCACCCCTCCACTTT
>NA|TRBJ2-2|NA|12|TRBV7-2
CASSLSIGELFF
TGTGCCAGCAGCTTATCAATCGGGGAGCTGTTTTTT
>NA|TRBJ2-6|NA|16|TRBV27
CASSFFGEPGANVLTF
TGTGCCAGCAGTTTCTTTGGGGAGCCCGGGGCCAACGTCCTGACTTTC
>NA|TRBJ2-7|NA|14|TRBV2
CASNALEESYEQYF
TGTGCCAGCAATGCCTTGGAGGAGTCCTACGAGCAGTACTTC
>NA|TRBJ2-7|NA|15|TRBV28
CASSLFGGIKYEQYF
TGTGCCAGCAGTTTGTTTGGCGGGATAAAGTACGAGCAGTACTTC
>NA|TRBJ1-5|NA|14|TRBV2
CASSFDLGGQPQHF
TGTGCCAGCAGTTTTGACCTCGGCGGTCAGCCCCAGCATTTT
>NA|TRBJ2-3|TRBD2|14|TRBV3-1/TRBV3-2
CASSQGTSGNTQYF
TGTGCCAGCAGCCAGGGGACTAGCGGAAATACGCAGTATTTT
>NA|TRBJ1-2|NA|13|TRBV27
CASSSRGVRGYTF
TGTGCCAGCAGTTCCAGAGGAGTGCGGGGCTACACCTTC
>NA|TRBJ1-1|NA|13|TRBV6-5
CASNEGLNTEAFF
TGTGCCAGCAACGAGGGCCTGAACACTGAAGCTTTCTTT
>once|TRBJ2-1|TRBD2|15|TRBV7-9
CASSLVLALYNEQFF
TGTGCCAGCAGCTTGGTACTAGCGCTCTACAATGAGCAGTTCTTC
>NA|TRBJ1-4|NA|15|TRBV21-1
CASSNRQGKGEKLFF
TGTGCCAGCAGCAATCGACAGGGGAAGGGTGAAAAACTGTTTTTT
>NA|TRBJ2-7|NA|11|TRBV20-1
CSARLDSGQYF
TGCAGTGCGAGACTAGATTCGGGGCAGTACTTC
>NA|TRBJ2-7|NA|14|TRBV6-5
CASSFDSHNYEQYF
TGTGCCAGCAGCTTCGACAGCCACAACTACGAGCAGTACTTC
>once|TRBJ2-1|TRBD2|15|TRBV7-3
CASSTLAGGYNEQFF
TGTGCCAGCAGCACCCTAGCGGGGGGCTACAATGAGCAGTTCTTC
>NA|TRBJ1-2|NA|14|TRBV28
CASSLRQAAYGYTF
TGTGCCAGCAGCCTCCGGCAGGCAGCCTATGGCTACACCTTC
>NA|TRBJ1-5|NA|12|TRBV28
CASNPRGQPQHF
TGTGCCAGCAACCCCCGAGGGCAGCCCCAGCATTTT
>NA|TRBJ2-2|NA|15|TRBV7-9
CASSLMGANTGELFF
TGTGCCAGCAGCTTAATGGGAGCGAACACCGGGGAGCTGTTTTTT
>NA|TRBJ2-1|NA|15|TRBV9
CASSVDAGPYNEQFF
TGTGCCAGCAGCGTAGATGCGGGGCCCTACAATGAGCAGTTCTTC
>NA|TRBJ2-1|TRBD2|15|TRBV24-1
CATSDPSGRGDEQFF
TGTGCCACCAGTGATCCTAGCGGGAGAGGGGATGAGCAGTTCTTC
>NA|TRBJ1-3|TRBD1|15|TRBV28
CASSPPGTAGNTIYF
TGTGCCAGCAGTCCCCCTGGGACAGCTGGAAACACCATATATTTT
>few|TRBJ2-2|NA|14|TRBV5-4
CASSLGGVMGELFF
TGTGCCAGCAGCTTAGGGGGAGTAATGGGGGAGCTGTTTTTT
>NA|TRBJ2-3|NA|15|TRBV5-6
CASSLNGDLGDTQYF
TGTGCCAGCAGCTTGAACGGGGACTTGGGGGATACGCAGTATTTT
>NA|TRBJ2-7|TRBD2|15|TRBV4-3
CASSRGLAGNYEQYF
TGCGCCAGCAGCCGAGGACTAGCGGGAAACTACGAGCAGTACTTC
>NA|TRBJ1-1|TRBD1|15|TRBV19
CASGPGTGLNTEAFF
TGTGCCAGCGGCCCCGGGACAGGGTTGAACACTGAAGCTTTCTTT
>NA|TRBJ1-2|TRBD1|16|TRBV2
CASMWVNRGLNYGYTF
TGTGCCAGCATGTGGGTAAACAGGGGGCTTAACTATGGCTACACCTTC
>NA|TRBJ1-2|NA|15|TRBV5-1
CASSLALTENYGYTF
TGCGCCAGCAGCTTGGCTCTGACAGAGAACTATGGCTACACCTTC
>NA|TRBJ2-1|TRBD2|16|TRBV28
CASSPIAGERHNEQFF
TGTGCCAGCAGTCCCATAGCGGGAGAAAGGCACAATGAGCAGTTCTTC